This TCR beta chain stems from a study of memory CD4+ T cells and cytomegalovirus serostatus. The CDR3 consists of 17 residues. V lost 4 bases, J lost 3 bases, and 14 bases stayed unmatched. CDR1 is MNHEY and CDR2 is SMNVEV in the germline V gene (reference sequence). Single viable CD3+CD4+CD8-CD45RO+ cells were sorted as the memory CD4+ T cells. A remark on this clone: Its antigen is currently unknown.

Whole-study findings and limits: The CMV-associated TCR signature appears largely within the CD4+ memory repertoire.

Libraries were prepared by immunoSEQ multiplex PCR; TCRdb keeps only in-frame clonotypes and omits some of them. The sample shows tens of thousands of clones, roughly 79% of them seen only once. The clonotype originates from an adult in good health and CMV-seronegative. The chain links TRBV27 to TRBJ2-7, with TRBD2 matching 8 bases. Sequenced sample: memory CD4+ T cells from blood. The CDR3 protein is CASSSPILAGTSYEQYF. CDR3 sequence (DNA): TGTGCCAGCAGTTCGCCGATTTTAGCGGGAACAAGCTACGAGCAGTACTTC.